This T cell receptor (beta chain) stems from a study of T cells in women clearing cervical HPV infection. Study information: For cases, blood was sampled a median 149 days after lesion detection, interquartile range roughly 90 to 230 days. Points from the study as a whole: CIN3+ cases had significantly higher TCR richness than controls; evenness did not differ. TRBV6-7 relative abundance averaged approximately 0.11% in cases and about 0.17% in controls.

Note on this clone: Antigen unknown. Coverage ceases 3 residues before the CDR3 finishes, and the germline J gene fills in the end.

Profiling relied on immunoSEQ multiplex PCR, and the TCRdb table lists in-frame clones only, not all of them. Its table lists under 30,000 clones. The CDR3 consists of 16 residues. Germline CDR1 is DFQATT and CDR2 is SNEGSKA (reference sequence). After removal of 0 bases from V and 2 bases from J, the junction contained 4 bases not matched to a gene. The sequence came from a woman between 18 and 70 years old with a cervical HPV16 infection that either progressed to CIN3+ or cleared (not recorded which). The genes are TRBV20-1 and TRBJ2-1; TRBD2 agrees at 10 bases. Material for sequencing was blood buffy coat. The part of the CDR3 DNA that was read is TGCAGTGCTAGAGACCCGGGACTAGCGACCTACAATGAG. Its translation is CSARDPGLATYNE. The full CDR3 sequence reads CSARDPGLATYNEQFF.